These 18 T cell receptor beta chains were all obtained from the same sample, sequenced in a study of blood T cell repertoires in COVID-19. The repertoire was sequenced with immunoSEQ multiplex PCR; TCRdb's copy has only in-frame clones and lacks some. This sample yields under 200,000 clones, of which approximately 90% are seen a single time; over 3.5% belongs to the top ten. Sequences were obtained from peripheral blood. Receptor source: a man aged 18-30 years with active or convalescent COVID-19.

The rearrangement uses TRBV10-3 and TRBJ2-1; D is undetermined. There are 16 residues in the CDR3. The germline CDR1 and CDR2 sequences are ENHRY and SYGVKD. Trimming cost V 0 bases and J 0 bases, with 9 bases left between them. The CDR3 DNA follows: TGTGCCATCAGTGAGTCCCGAGAGAGCTCCTACAATGAGCAGTTCTTC. Translated: CAISESRESSYNEQFF.

This clone was picked up a small number of times. The chain links TRBV21-1 to TRBJ1-4. TRBV21-1 is annotated as a pseudogene. The CDR3 runs to 17 residues. In DNA, the CDR3 is TGTGCCAGCAATCTACCCGGGGAGGTTGCGACTAATGAAAAACTGTTTTTT. It specifies CASNLPGEVATNEKLFF.

The chain employs TRBV10-3 and TRBJ1-4, with no clear D. V dropped 6 bases and J dropped 5 bases, with 10 bases sitting between them. CDR1 is ENHRY, CDR2 SYGVKD, per germline. This CDR3 region has 13 residues. The CDR3 is CAIRGSGNEKLFF. The CDR3 DNA sequence: TGTGCCATCAGGGGTTCGGGGAATGAAAAACTGTTTTTT.

The gene calls are TRBV6-4 and TRBJ1-5; TRBD1 aligns across 10 bases. J was trimmed by 2 bases and V by 7 bases; bases with no gene match: 11. This CDR3 has 17 amino acids. Germline V CDR1 and CDR2: MRHNA, SNTAGT. This chain's CDR3 is CASKTDRGPHGNQPQHF. CDR3 in DNA: TGTGCCAGCAAAACCGACAGGGGGCCGCACGGCAATCAGCCCCAGCATTTT.

The CDR3 here is CATSDPRQEDEKLFF. The CDR3 nucleotides read TGTGCCACCAGTGACCCCCGGCAGGAAGATGAAAAACTGTTTTTT. The V call is TRBV24-1, the J call TRBJ1-4, with D unresolved. Germline V lookup: CDR1 KGHDR, CDR2 SFDVKD. The CDR3 totals 15 residues. Trimming took 4 bases from V and 6 from J, leaving 14 bases between them.

The chain recombines TRBV18 with TRBJ1-4; D is perhaps TRBD1 (5 bases). Germline V lookup: CDR1 KGHSH, CDR2 LQKENI. V gave up 5 bases and J gave up 5 bases, with 12 bases separating them. The CDR3 sequence is 14 residues long. CDR3 protein: CASSTTARNEKLFF. In DNA, the CDR3 is TGTGCCAGCTCAACGACAGCCAGGAATGAAAAACTGTTTTTT. Combining the CDR3 with reference TRBV18 and TRBJ1-4 gives the whole variable domain NAGVMQNPRHLVRRRGQEARLRCSPMKGHSHVYWYRQLPEEGLKFMVYLQKENIIDESGMPKERFSAEFPKEGPSILRIQQVVRGDSAAYFCASSTTARNEKLFFGSGTQLSVL.

The J gene is TRBJ2-7, the V gene TRBV7-2; TRBD1 agrees at 7 bases. Losses at the gene ends were 5 bases for V and 1 base for J; bases not matched to a gene: 5. Germline loops: CDR1 SGHTA, CDR2 FQGNSA. The CDR3 totals 14 residues. The CDR3 nucleotides are TGTGCCAGCAGCGAACAGGGGATTTCCTACGAGCAGTACTTC. It translates to CASSEQGISYEQYF.

This clone was seen just once. The chain uses TRBV6-5 and TRBJ2-7; D perhaps matches TRBD1 (6 bases). Germline V CDR1 and CDR2: MNHEY, SVGAGI. The V gene lost 6 bases and the J gene lost 4 bases, with 13 bases spanning the gap. The CDR3 is 13 residues long. CDR3 region: CASRRSQGYEQYF. CDR3 nucleotides: TGTGCCAGCAGACGATCACAGGGATACGAGCAGTACTTC.

This rearrangement joins TRBV4-1 to TRBJ2-1; D gene ambiguous. Germline V lookup: CDR1 MGHRA, CDR2 YSYEKL. The CDR3 runs 15 residues. The V gene lost 0 bases and the J gene lost 0 bases, with 6 bases spanning the gap. This CDR3 is CASSQDRRSYNEQFF. The CDR3 bases are TGCGCCAGCAGCCAAGACAGGCGCTCCTACAATGAGCAGTTCTTC.

This chain's CDR3 is CASSYASGVVNSPLHF. CDR3 DNA sequence: TGTGCCAGCAGTTACGCATCGGGGGTCGTCAATTCACCCCTCCACTTT. The chain employs TRBV6-5 and TRBJ1-6, with a possible D match to TRBD1 (5 bases). CDR1 and CDR2 from the germline V gene are MNHEY and SVGAGI. CDR3 length equals 16 residues. Trimming cost V 2 bases and J 7 bases, with 15 bases left between them.

This clone showed up just a few times. The chain links TRBV4-3 to TRBJ1-2, with D unresolved. The ends were cut back, 3 bases at V and 0 bases at J, with 11 bases in the middle. The CDR3 runs 15 residues. Germline assignment: CDR1 LGHNA and CDR2 YSLEER. CDR3 residues: CASSQDFPSNYGYTF. Here the CDR3 DNA reads TGCGCCAGCAGCCAGGACTTCCCTTCTAACTATGGCTACACCTTC.

This clone was observed a few times. The V and J genes are TRBV7-2 and TRBJ1-2; perhaps TRBD1 as D (5 bases). V shed 1 base and J shed 5 bases, with 14 bases lying between them. The CDR3 is 15 amino acids. CDR1 and CDR2 (germline): SGHTA, FQGNSA. The CDR3 sequence is CASSLELGLGYGYTF. In DNA form, the CDR3 reads TGTGCCAGCAGCTTAGAGCTGGGGCTCGGGTATGGCTACACCTTC.

The rearrangement uses TRBV23-1 and TRBJ1-5; perhaps TRBD1 as D (5 bases). TRBV23-1 is sorted into the ORF group, with uncertain function. The CDR3 has 14 residues. Trimming took off 8 bases at V and 7 bases at J, with 18 bases between the two ends. CDR3 bases: TGCGCCAGCTGGAACCCGGGCGGGGGGCAGCCCCAGCATTTT. This gives the protein CASWNPGGGQPQHF.

This rearrangement joins TRBV9 to TRBJ1-3, with D perhaps matching TRBD1 (6 bases). Germline V lookup: CDR1 SGDLS, CDR2 YYNGEE. The germline V and J ends were trimmed by 3 bases and 2 bases, with 12 bases remaining between them. This CDR3 comprises 15 residues. In nucleotides, the CDR3 is TGTGCCAGCAGCGGCCACAGGGAGCCTGGAAACACCATATATTTT. Translating it yields CASSGHREPGNTIYF.

The V and J genes are TRBV24-1 and TRBJ2-7, with 13 bases lining up with TRBD2. The CDR3 totals 23 residues. Germline trimming cut 1 base from V and 2 bases from J; bases unmatched to any gene: 22. Looked up from germline, CDR1 is KGHDR and CDR2 is SFDVKD. The CDR3: CATSDFCIRLIELAGGPPYEQYF. The CDR3, as DNA: TGTGCCACCAGTGATTTCTGTATCCGGTTAATTGAACTAGCGGGAGGGCCGCCCTACGAGCAGTACTTC.

The chain couples TRBV2 to TRBJ1-6, with D maybe TRBD1 (6 bases). This CDR3 contains 15 residues. V lost 5 bases to trimming and J lost 6 bases, with 14 bases between them. Per the germline V gene, CDR1 is SNHLY and CDR2 is FYNNEI. The CDR3 region is CASSLQGSGNSPLHF. CDR3 DNA sequence: TGTGCCAGCAGTTTACAGGGATCGGGTAATTCACCCCTCCACTTT.

CDR3 nucleotide sequence: TGTGCCATCAGGCAGGATTCCCACCGACAGGGCCCGAACACTGAAGCTTTCTTT. It codes for CAIRQDSHRQGPNTEAFF. This chain connects TRBV10-3 to TRBJ1-1; TRBD1 agrees at 7 bases. V trimming: 6 bases; J trimming: 1 base; junction bases outside the gene matches: 17. The CDR3 runs 18 residues. In germline, CDR1 is ENHRY, CDR2 SYGVKD.

The chain combines TRBV9 with TRBJ1-1; 7 bases are shared with TRBD1. V dropped 3 bases and J dropped 4; count of bases not matched to a gene: 18. Germline V gene data show CDR1 as SGDLS and CDR2 as YYNGEE. This CDR3 spans 18 amino acids. The CDR3 is CASSDTERTGSAGTEAFF. In nucleotides, the CDR3 is TGTGCCAGCAGCGACACGGAGCGGACAGGCAGTGCTGGCACTGAAGCTTTCTTT.